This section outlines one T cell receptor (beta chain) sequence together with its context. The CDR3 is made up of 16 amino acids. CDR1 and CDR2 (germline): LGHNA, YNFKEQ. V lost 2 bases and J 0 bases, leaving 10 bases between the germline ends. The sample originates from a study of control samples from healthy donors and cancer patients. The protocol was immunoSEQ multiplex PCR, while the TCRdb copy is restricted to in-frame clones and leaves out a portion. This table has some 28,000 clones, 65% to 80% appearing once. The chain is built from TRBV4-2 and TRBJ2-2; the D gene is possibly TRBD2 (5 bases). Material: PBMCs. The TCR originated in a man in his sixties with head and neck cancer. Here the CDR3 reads CASSQSGEPNTGELFF. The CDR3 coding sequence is TGTGCCAGCAGCCAATCCGGGGAGCCGAACACCGGGGAGCTGTTTTTT.